This entry describes one T cell receptor (beta chain). The protocol was immunoSEQ multiplex PCR, while the TCRdb copy is restricted to in-frame clones and leaves out a portion. The sample has tens of thousands of clones; 65% to 90% are singletons. The V and J ends lost 4 bases and 0 bases, in that order; junction bases with no gene match: 23. From germline, CDR1 is LNHDA and CDR2 SQIVND (reference sequence). The CDR3 is 22 amino acids. Each patient's relapse followed autologous stem cell transplantation, and brentuximab vedotin exposure varied. CD4+ T cells were purified from thawed PBMCs by magnetic negative selection. The data were taken from a study of PD-1 blockade in classical Hodgkin lymphoma.

The chain has TRBV19 and TRBJ2-7, with TRBD2 matching 11 bases. Sequenced here: CD4+ T cells from blood, sampled at baseline. The sequence derives from a human donor with classical Hodgkin lymphoma. CDR3 DNA: TGTGCCAGTAGTAAACCGGGCCTAGCGGGAGGCACGACGTCCCGGCGCTCCTACGAGCAGTACTTC. Protein product: CASSKPGLAGGTTSRRSYEQYF.